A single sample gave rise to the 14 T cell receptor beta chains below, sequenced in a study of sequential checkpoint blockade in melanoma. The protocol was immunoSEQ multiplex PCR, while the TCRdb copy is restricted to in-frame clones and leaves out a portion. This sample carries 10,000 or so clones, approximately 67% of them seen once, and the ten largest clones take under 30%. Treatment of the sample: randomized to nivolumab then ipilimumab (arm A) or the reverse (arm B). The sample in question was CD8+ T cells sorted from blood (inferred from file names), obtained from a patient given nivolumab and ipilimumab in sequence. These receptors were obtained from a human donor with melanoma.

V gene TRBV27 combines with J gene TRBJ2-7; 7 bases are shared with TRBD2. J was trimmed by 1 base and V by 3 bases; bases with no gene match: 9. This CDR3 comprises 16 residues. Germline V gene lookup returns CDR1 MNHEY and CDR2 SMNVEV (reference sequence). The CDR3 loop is CASSFSLADLSYEQYF. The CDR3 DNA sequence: TGTGCCAGCAGTTTCTCTCTAGCGGACCTATCCTACGAGCAGTACTTC.

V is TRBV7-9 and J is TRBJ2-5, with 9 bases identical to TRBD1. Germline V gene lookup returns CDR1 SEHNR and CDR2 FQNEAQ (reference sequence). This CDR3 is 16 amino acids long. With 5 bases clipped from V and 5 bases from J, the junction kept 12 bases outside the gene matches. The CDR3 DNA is TGTGCCAGCAGCCTAGGTCCGACAGGGGGGCACGAGACCCAGTACTTC. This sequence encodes CASSLGPTGGHETQYF.

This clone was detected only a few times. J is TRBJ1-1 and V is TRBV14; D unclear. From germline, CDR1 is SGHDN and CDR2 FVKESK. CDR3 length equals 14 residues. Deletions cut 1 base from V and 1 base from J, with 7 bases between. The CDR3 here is CASSQGARNTEAFF. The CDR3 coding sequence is TGTGCCAGCAGCCAAGGGGCACGGAACACTGAAGCTTTCTTT. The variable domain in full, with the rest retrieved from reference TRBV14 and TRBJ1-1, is EAGVTQFPSHSVIEKGQTVTLRCDPISGHDNLYWYRRVMGKEIKFLLHFVKESKQDESGMPNNRFLAERTGGTYSTLKVQPAELEDSGVYFCASSQGARNTEAFFGQGTRLTVV.

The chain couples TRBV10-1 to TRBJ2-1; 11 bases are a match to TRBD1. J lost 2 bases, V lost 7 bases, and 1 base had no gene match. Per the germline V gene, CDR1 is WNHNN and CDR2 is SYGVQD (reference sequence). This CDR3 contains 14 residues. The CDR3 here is CASMGQGAYNEQFF. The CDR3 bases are TGCGCCAGCATGGGACAGGGGGCCTACAATGAGCAGTTCTTC.

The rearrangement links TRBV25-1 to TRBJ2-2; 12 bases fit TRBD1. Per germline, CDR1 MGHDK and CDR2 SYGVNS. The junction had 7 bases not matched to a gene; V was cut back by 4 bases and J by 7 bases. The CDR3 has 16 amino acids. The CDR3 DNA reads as TGTGCCAGCAGTGGGGACAGGGGGCCCCTCGGCGGGGAGCTGTTTTTT. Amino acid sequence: CASSGDRGPLGGELFF.

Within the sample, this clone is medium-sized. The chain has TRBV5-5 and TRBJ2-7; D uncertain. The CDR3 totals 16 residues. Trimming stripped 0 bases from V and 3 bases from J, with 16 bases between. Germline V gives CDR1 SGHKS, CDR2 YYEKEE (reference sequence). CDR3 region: CASSLVPTAILYEQYF. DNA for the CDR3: TGTGCCAGCAGCTTGGTACCCACAGCAATACTCTACGAGCAGTACTTC.

The chain's CDR3 is CASSIGGGGPQHF. The CDR3 DNA is TGTGCCAGTAGTATAGGGGGAGGAGGGCCCCAGCATTTT. The V gene is TRBV19, the J gene TRBJ1-5, with D unresolved. V shed 1 base and J shed 9 bases, with 10 bases lying between them. CDR3 size: 13 residues. The germline gives CDR1 LNHDA, CDR2 SQIVND (reference sequence).

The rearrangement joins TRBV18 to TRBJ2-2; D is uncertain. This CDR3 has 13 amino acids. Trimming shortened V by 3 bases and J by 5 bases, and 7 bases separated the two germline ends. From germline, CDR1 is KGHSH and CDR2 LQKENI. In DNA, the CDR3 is TGTGCCAGCTCACCTACACAAACCGGGGAGCTGTTTTTT. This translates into CASSPTQTGELFF.

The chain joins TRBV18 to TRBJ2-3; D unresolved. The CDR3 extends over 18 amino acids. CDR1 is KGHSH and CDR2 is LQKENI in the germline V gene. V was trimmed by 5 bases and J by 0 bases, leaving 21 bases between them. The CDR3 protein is CASSESRLPSSSTDTQYF. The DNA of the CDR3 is TGTGCCAGCTCAGAGTCACGACTCCCTTCGTCTAGCACAGATACGCAGTATTTT. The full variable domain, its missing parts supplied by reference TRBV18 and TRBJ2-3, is NAGVMQNPRHLVRRRGQEARLRCSPMKGHSHVYWYRQLPEEGLKFMVYLQKENIIDESGMPKERFSAEFPKEGPSILRIQQVVRGDSAAYFCASSESRLPSSSTDTQYFGPGTRLTVL.

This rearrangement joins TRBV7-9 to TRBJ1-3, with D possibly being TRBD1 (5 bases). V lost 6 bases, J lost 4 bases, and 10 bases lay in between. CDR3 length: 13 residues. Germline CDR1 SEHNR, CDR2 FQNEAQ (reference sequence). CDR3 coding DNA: TGTGCCAGCAGTCAGGGTCCGGGAAACACCATATATTTT. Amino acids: CASSQGPGNTIYF.

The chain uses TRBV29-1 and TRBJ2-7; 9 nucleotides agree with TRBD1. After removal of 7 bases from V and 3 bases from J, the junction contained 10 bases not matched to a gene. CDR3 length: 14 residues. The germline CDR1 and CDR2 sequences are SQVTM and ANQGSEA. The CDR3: CSALVWTGVYEQYF. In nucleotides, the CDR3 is TGCAGCGCCCTCGTCTGGACAGGGGTCTACGAGCAGTACTTC.

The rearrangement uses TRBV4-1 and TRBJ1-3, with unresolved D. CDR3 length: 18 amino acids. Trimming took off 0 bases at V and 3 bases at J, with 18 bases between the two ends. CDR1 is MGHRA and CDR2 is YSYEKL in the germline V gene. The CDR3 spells CASSQDRSTILGGNTIYF. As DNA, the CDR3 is TGCGCCAGCAGCCAAGACCGCTCTACTATCTTGGGTGGAAACACCATATATTTT.

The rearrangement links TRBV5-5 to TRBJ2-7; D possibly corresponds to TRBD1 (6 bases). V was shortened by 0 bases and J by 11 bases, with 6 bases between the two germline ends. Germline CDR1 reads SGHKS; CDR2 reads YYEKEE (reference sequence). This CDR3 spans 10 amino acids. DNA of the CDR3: TGTGCCAGCAGCTTGGGACAGGAGTACTTC. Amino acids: CASSLGQEYF.

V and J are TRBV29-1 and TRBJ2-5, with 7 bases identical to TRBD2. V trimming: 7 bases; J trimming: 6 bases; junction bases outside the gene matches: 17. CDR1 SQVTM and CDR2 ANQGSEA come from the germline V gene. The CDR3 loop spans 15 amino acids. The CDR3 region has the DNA TGCAGCGCCGAAGATCAGGCTAGCGGAGGGAAGACCCAGTACTTC. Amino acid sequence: CSAEDQASGGKTQYF.